This TCR beta chain comes out of a study of cytomegalovirus exposure and HLA in healthy donors. Study conclusions and caveats: With later analysis, a missense DCLRE1C variant became linked to TCR beta V- and J-gene trimming. Listed as cytomegalovirus-associated were 150 to 200 TCR beta chains.

Per the germline V gene, CDR1 is MGHRA and CDR2 is YSYEKL. V dropped 1 base and J dropped 7 bases, with 23 bases sitting between them. The length of the CDR3 is 18 residues. Vbeta (60) and Jbeta (13) primers were used in the PCR. Assay: immunoSEQ multiplex PCR; the TCRdb copy retains only in-frame clones and omits some. Among approximately 160,000 clones listed, 75% to 80% were seen once. As for this clone: Its antigen is as yet unknown.

The TCR was taken from a woman in her thirties or forties in good health and CMV-seropositive. The genes are TRBV4-1 and TRBJ1-3; no definite D call. Sequenced material: PBMCs. The CDR3 DNA follows: TGCGCCAGCAGCCAAGCGGAAGGTTCAGGCCCACCTTGGAACACCATATATTTT. This sequence encodes CASSQAEGSGPPWNTIYF.